This entry lists 22 T cell receptor beta chains sequenced from one sample in a study of tumor-infiltrating lymphocytes in primary liver carcinoma. The authors made TCR beta cDNA from around 500 ng total RNA with a constant-region primer. ARM-PCR was slightly modified, and three nested multiplex PCR rounds with it gave rise to the TCR beta libraries. A C-beta reverse primer was combined with TRBV1-TRBV30 forward primers in the first two PCR rounds, and each round had 10 cycles. In TCRdb, the multiplex PCR reads were re-called with MiXCR into one record per CDR3 protein. The sample gives 300,000 to 400,000 distinct CDR3 sequences, about 65% of which show up once; under 8% is in the top ten. Germline DNA was also extracted, while the blood RNA originated from unsorted whole blood. Input material: peripheral blood. These TCRs come from a man aged 35 to 55 with primary liver carcinoma and hepatitis B virus infection.

The CDR3 loop is CASSGTGQGVYEQYF. CDR3 DNA sequence: TGTGCCAGCAGTGGGACGGGACAGGGGGTCTACGAGCAGTACTTC. The chain joins TRBV12-3 or TRBV12-4 to TRBJ2-7; 11 nucleotides align to TRBD1. With V trimmed by 5 bases and J by 3 bases, 6 bases remained unmatched. The CDR3 sequence is 15 residues long.

In regard to this clonotype: This may arise from a read error, as a much more abundant clone is one base away. Since the CDR3 does not end with the conserved phenylalanine or tryptophan, this likely comes from a read error. J is TRBJ2-3 and V is TRBV29-1; 9 nucleotides line up with TRBD2. The CDR3 has 16 residues. Germline V gene sequence: CDR1 SQVTM, CDR2 ANQGSEA. J lost 2 bases, V lost 1 base, and 7 bases had no gene match. The DNA of the CDR3 is TGCAGCGTTGAAGGAGGTAGCGGGGGATACACAGATACGCAGTATTAT. Its protein product is CSVEGGSGGYTDTQYY.

At least ten counts were recorded for this clonotype. The rearrangement uses TRBV13 and TRBJ2-1, with TRBD2 matching 7 bases. V lost 6 bases and J lost 4; bases outside the gene matches: 6. Germline assignment: CDR1 PRHDT and CDR2 FYEKMQ (reference sequence). The CDR3 has 14 residues. The CDR3 sequence is CASSLERGYNEQFF. In DNA form, the CDR3 reads TGTGCCAGCAGTCTCGAGCGGGGTTACAATGAGCAGTTCTTC.

Points on this clonotype: Sequence at one end of the junction differs from germline and may be a read error. The J gene is TRBJ2-4, the V gene TRBV2; 8 nucleotides line up with TRBD1. Germline CDR1 is SNHLY and CDR2 is FYNNEI. The CDR3 is 13 amino acids. The CDR3 loop is CANSEDRGSIQYF. The CDR3 DNA reads as TGTGCCAACAGTGAAGACAGGGGCTCCATTCAGTACTTC.

The V and J genes are TRBV11-3 and TRBJ2-2, with 9 positions matching TRBD2. Germline V gene lookup returns CDR1 SGHNT and CDR2 YENEEA. CDR3 size: 17 residues. V was clipped by 1 base and J by 15 bases; unmatched bases: 18. CDR3 sequence: CASSLVLAGSYSGEMFF. The CDR3 DNA is TGTGCCAGCAGCTTAGTTCTAGCGGGGTCGTATTCCGGAGAGATGTTTTTT. The complete variable domain, with remaining parts taken from reference TRBV11-3 and TRBJ2-2, reads EAGVVQSPRYKIIEKKQPVAFWCNPISGHNTLYWYLQNLGQGPELLIRYENEEAVDDSQLPKDRFSAERLKGVDSTLKIQPAELGDSAVYLCASSLVLAGSYSGEMFFGEGSRLTVL.

A few counts support this clonotype. The chain is built from TRBV5-1 and TRBJ1-6; D remains unclear. The CDR3 length is 16 residues. The ends were cut back, 0 bases at V and 5 bases at J, with 12 bases in the middle. Germline V gene lookup returns CDR1 SGHRS and CDR2 YFSETQ. The CDR3: CASSLASVSNNSPLHF. Here the CDR3 DNA reads TGCGCCAGCAGCTTGGCCTCGGTCAGCAATAATTCACCCCTCCACTTT.

In regard to this clonotype: With a much larger clone just one base away, this may be a read error. The V call is TRBV6-1, the J call TRBJ2-3; weak D call: TRBD1 (5 bases). The end of the DNA aligns better with TRBJ1-5, so the J call may be wrong. This CDR3 has 14 amino acids. Germline V gene sequence: CDR1 MNHNS, CDR2 SASEGT. The CDR3 sequence is CASSGQTHTDTQHF. Here the CDR3 DNA reads TGTGCCAGCAGTGGACAGACCCATACAGATACGCAGCATTTT.

In regard to this clonotype: Possible read error: a much larger clone is one base away. The rearrangement links TRBV5-5 to TRBJ2-6; D ambiguous. From germline, CDR1 is SGHKS and CDR2 YYEKEE (reference sequence). This CDR3 has 14 residues. The V end was cut by 4 bases, the J end by 1 base, with 6 bases between. As DNA, the CDR3 is TGTGCCAGCAGCATCTGGTCTGGGGCCAACGTCCTGACTTTC. Amino acids: CASSIWSGANVLTF.

In its sample, this clonotype was seen many times. The chain is built from TRBV6-1 and TRBJ1-6; 10 bases are a match to TRBD1. V lost 6 bases and J lost 10; bases outside the gene matches: 3. CDR3 length equals 13 residues. Germline CDR1 is MNHNS and CDR2 is SASEGT. CDR3 sequence (DNA): TGTGCCAGCAGGGGACAGGGGTTATCACCCCTCCACTTT. It encodes CASRGQGLSPLHF.

This clonotype was counted many times. J is TRBJ2-2 and V is TRBV6-5; tentative D call: TRBD1 (5 bases). This CDR3 has 16 amino acids. V was shortened by 1 base and J by 3 bases, with 12 bases between the two germline ends. Germline lookup yields CDR1 MNHEY and CDR2 SVGAGI. CDR3 sequence: CASSYLGRLDTGELFF. The CDR3 DNA reads TGTGCCAGCAGTTACTTGGGGCGACTGGACACCGGGGAGCTGTTTTTT.

Remarks on this clonotype: Without the conserved terminal phenylalanine or tryptophan, this CDR3 likely stems from a read error. This chain links TRBV11-2 with TRBJ2-1; no firm D call. This CDR3 region has 14 residues. The germline V gene has CDR1 SGHAT and CDR2 FQNNGV. CDR3 sequence: CASCLYRLVSEQFL. The CDR3 DNA reads TGTGCCAGCTGCTTATACCGGTTAGTTAGTGAGCAGTTCTTA.

Concerning this clonotype: This CDR3 fails to terminate in the conserved phenylalanine or tryptophan, so it likely reflects a read error. The chain couples TRBV5-5 to TRBJ2-6; TRBD2 aligns across 13 bases. Germline V gene sequence: CDR1 SGHKS, CDR2 YYEKEE (reference sequence). CDR3 length: 20 amino acids. The CDR3 loop reads CASSTGLAGAGRAGANVLTL. The CDR3 nucleotides read TGTGCTAGCAGCACCGGACTAGCGGGAGCCGGTCGCGCTGGGGCCAACGTCCTGACTTTA.

This clonotype was picked up a small number of times. The CDR3 region is CASSRGDEYEQYF. The CDR3 coding sequence is TGTGCCAGCAGTCGAGGAGACGAGTACGAGCAGTACTTC. The rearrangement links TRBV7-8 to TRBJ2-7, with D hard to call. Germline V gene lookup returns CDR1 SGHVS and CDR2 FQNEAQ. This CDR3 has 13 amino acids. Trimming removed 6 bases at V and 4 bases at J, with 13 bases between.

For this clonotype: Its ends do not fully match the called genes, so a read error is possible. The chain employs TRBV12-5 and TRBJ2-1; D remains ambiguous. CDR1 and CDR2 from the germline V gene are LGHNT and FRNRAP. The CDR3 totals 14 residues. The CDR3 protein is CASDLTWGYNEQFF. CDR3 nucleotide sequence: TGTGCTAGTGATTTGACTTGGGGCTACAATGAGCAGTTCTTC.

A few counts support this clonotype. The chain carries TRBV30 and TRBJ2-1; the match to TRBD2 covers 11 bases. From germline, CDR1 is GTSNPN and CDR2 SVGIG (reference sequence). Germline trimming cut 5 bases from V and 6 bases from J; bases unmatched to any gene: 9. The CDR3 sequence is 15 residues long. The DNA for the CDR3 is TGTGCCTGGCAATCCTCGGGACTAGCGGCCAATGAGCAGTTCTTC. It specifies CAWQSSGLAANEQFF.

This clonotype has more than one count but fewer than ten. This chain uses TRBV5-4 with TRBJ1-2; D unclear. In germline, CDR1 is SGHNT, CDR2 YYREEE (reference sequence). The CDR3 runs to 13 residues. Trimming stripped 0 bases from V and 7 bases from J, with 10 bases between. CDR3 nucleotides: TGTGCCAGCAGCTTGGTAGGGCTCGGTGGCTACACCTTC. It translates to CASSLVGLGGYTF. The variable domain in full, completed from reference TRBV5-4 and TRBJ1-2, reads ETGVTQSPTHLIKTRGQQVTLRCSSQSGHNTVSWYQQALGQGPQFIFQYYREEENGRGNFPPRFSGLQFPNYSSELNVNALELDDSALYLCASSLVGLGGYTFGSGTRLTVV.

Of note for this clonotype: It may be a read error: a sequence one base away is much more abundant. The CDR3, as DNA: TGTGCCAGCACCAAGGGCCTCGAGGGGGAAAAACTGTTTTTT. This translates into CASTKGLEGEKLFF. The genes are TRBV12-3 or TRBV12-4 and TRBJ1-4, with D perhaps TRBD1 (5 bases). V lost 7 bases and J lost 8, with 17 bases in between. The CDR3 contains 14 residues.

This chain links TRBV5-1 with TRBJ2-7; 7 bases fit TRBD1. The CDR3 is 15 residues long. Unmatched junction bases numbered 8, after V lost 5 bases and J lost 0 bases. The germline CDR1 and CDR2 sequences are SGHRS and YFSETQ. CDR3 residues: CASSYLQGLSYEQYF. The CDR3 bases are TGCGCCAGCAGTTACCTACAGGGGCTCTCCTACGAGCAGTACTTC.

This clonotype was observed a handful of times. Given a much more abundant clone one base away, this may be a read error. This chain connects TRBV6-5 to TRBJ2-3; 8 bases fit TRBD2. This CDR3 has 16 amino acids. The germline CDR1 and CDR2 sequences are MNHEY and SVGAGI. CDR3 region: CVSSYGPAGDPDTQYF. The CDR3 DNA sequence: TGTGTCAGCAGTTACGGTCCAGCGGGAGACCCAGATACGCAGTATTTT.

The chain uses TRBV5-1 and TRBJ2-1; TRBD2 agrees at 13 bases. The CDR3 runs 16 residues. Germline trimming cut 4 bases from V and 7 bases from J; bases unmatched to any gene: 8. The germline gives CDR1 SGHRS, CDR2 YFSETQ. CDR3 protein: CASSKTSGRIWNEQFF. The CDR3 bases are TGCGCCAGCAGCAAGACTAGCGGGAGGATATGGAATGAGCAGTTCTTC.

The chain couples TRBV6-2 or TRBV6-3 to TRBJ2-5; 7 bases match TRBD1. With V trimmed by 9 bases and J by 2 bases, 12 bases remained unmatched. CDR1 and CDR2 from the germline V gene are MNHEY and SVGEGT. The CDR3 has 15 amino acids. The CDR3 DNA is TGTGCCAGTACAGGGGACAGAAGACTTCAAGAGACCCAGTACTTC. Its translation: CASTGDRRLQETQYF.

The chain carries TRBV11-2 and TRBJ2-7; the D gene is possibly TRBD2 (6 bases). Germline loops: CDR1 SGHAT, CDR2 FQNNGV. Trimming left V 2 bases short and J 3 bases short, with 20 bases between. There are 17 residues in the CDR3. CDR3 coding DNA: TGTGCCAGCAGCTTACCGTCGGGGCGGGACCTGTACTACGAGCAGTACTTC. The encoded protein is CASSLPSGRDLYYEQYF.